This note documents a single TCR beta chain sequence. The data originate from a study of T cells expressing NK-cell markers. Germline values: CDR1 LGHNA, CDR2 YNFKEQ. The CDR3 covers 16 residues. TCRdb re-called the 5' RACE reads; every CDR3 protein appears as one record, without DNA. Its listing shows 550,000 to 600,000 distinct CDR3 sequences. Sequencing was done on a sample of blood T cells: a sorted CD56 or NKG2C T cell subset, CD4+ or CD8+ T cells, or bulk PBMC T cells (not recorded which). The gene calls are TRBV4-2 and TRBJ2-5. The receptor was isolated from a young man in good health. The chain's CDR3 is CASSQGVGRRVEAQYF.